The source of this T cell receptor beta chain is a study of blood T cell repertoires in COVID-19. Study summary: The study drew acute and convalescent COVID-19 samples from the United States, Italy and Spain. T cells, B-cell-depleted T cells, or PBMCs provided the cDNA or gDNA that served as material.

J gave up 8 bases and V 3 bases, and 15 bases lay outside the gene matches. This CDR3 has 16 amino acids. The germline V gene encodes CDR1 MNHNS and CDR2 SASEGT. In the original workflow: The assay estimated nucleated cells by amplifying reference gene primers. TCRdb keeps only in-frame clones here, not all; method: immunoSEQ multiplex PCR. That table is the source of V, J and clone size, and D and trimming were worked out from the DNA. The sample consists of about 210,000 clones, 80% to 90% of them appearing once. The chain combines TRBV6-1 with TRBJ1-2; 7 bases are shared with TRBD1. The source of this sequence is a woman between 40 and 55 years old with active or convalescent COVID-19. The sample was peripheral blood. CDR3 coding DNA: TGTGCCAGCAGTGATTGGGCACAGGGGAAATCCGACGGCTACACCTTC. As protein: CASSDWAQGKSDGYTF.